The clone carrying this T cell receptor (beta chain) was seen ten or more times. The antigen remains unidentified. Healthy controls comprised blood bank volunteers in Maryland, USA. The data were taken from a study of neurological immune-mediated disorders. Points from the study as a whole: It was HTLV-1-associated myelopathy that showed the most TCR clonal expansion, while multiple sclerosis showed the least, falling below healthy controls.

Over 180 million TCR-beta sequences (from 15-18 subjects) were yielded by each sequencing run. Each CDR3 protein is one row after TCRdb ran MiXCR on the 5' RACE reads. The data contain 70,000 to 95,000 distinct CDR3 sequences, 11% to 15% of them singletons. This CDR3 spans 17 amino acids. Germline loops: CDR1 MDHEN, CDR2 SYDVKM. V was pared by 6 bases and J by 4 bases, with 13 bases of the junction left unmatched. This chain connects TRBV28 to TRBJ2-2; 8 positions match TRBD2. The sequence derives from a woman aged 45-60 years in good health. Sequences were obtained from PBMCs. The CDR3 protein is CASSRTSSGGFTGELFF. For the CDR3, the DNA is TGTGCCAGCAGCCGAACGAGCAGCGGGGGTTTCACCGGGGAGCTGTTTTTT. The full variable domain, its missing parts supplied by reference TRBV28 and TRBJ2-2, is DVKVTQSSRYLVKRTGEKVFLECVQDMDHENMFWYRQDPGLGLRLIYFSYDVKMKEKGDIPEGYSVSREKKERFSLILESASTNQTSMYLCASSRTSSGGFTGELFFGEGSRLTVL.